The 4 T cell receptor beta chains below were found in one sample sequenced in a study of blood T cell repertoires in COVID-19. TCRdb's table, derived via immunoSEQ multiplex PCR, lists solely in-frame clones and lacks some. Of 99,000 or so clones detected, around 83% appear once; the ten largest clones hold approximately 3.3%. Sequences were obtained from peripheral blood. These receptors came from a woman older than 75 with active or convalescent COVID-19.

This chain links TRBV5-5 with TRBJ1-1; no clear D. This CDR3 contains 13 residues. Germline loops: CDR1 SGHKS, CDR2 YYEKEE (reference sequence). Trimming took off 0 bases at V and 7 bases at J, with 10 bases between the two ends. The CDR3 loop reads CASSLVAAREAFF. CDR3 DNA: TGTGCCAGCAGCTTGGTGGCAGCGCGTGAAGCTTTCTTT. The entire variable domain, with the rest obtained from reference TRBV5-5 and TRBJ1-1, is as follows: DAGVTQSPTHLIKTRGQQVTLRCSPISGHKSVSWYQQVLGQGPQFIFQYYEKEERGRGNFPDRFSARQFPNYSSELNVNALLLGDSALYLCASSLVAAREAFFGQGTRLTVV.

The rearrangement links TRBV5-1 to TRBJ2-5; TRBD2 matches at 9 bases. Germline V lookup: CDR1 SGHRS, CDR2 YFSETQ. The trim removed 4 bases at V and 1 base at J, leaving 8 bases unmatched. The CDR3 has 16 residues. The CDR3 DNA follows: TGCGCCAGCAGCGCAAGAGCGGGAGGTTCCCAAGAGACCCAGTACTTC. Translated: CASSARAGGSQETQYF. Together with reference TRBV5-1 and TRBJ2-5, the CDR3 gives the full variable domain: KAGVTQTPRYLIKTRGQQVTLSCSPISGHRSVSWYQQTPGQGLQFLFEYFSETQRNKGNFPGRFSGRQFSNSRSEMNVSTLELGDSALYLCASSARAGGSQETQYFGPGTRLLVL.

The chain is built from TRBV4-2 and TRBJ2-7, with D maybe TRBD1 (5 bases). Germline CDR1 reads LGHNA; CDR2 reads YNFKEQ. V was clipped by 4 bases and J by 0 bases, with 16 bases between them. This CDR3 contains 16 residues. The CDR3 nucleotides read TGTGCCAGCAGCCCCCTGGGGCCCAGGAGCTCCTACGAGCAGTACTTC. Translated, it gives CASSPLGPRSSYEQYF.

The V call is TRBV5-1, the J call TRBJ2-1; 8 nucleotides agree with TRBD2. CDR1 and CDR2 (germline): SGHRS, YFSETQ. The CDR3 spans 14 residues. Losses at the gene ends were 4 bases for V and 16 bases for J; bases not matched to a gene: 16. The CDR3 here is CASSPRPSGGGIFF. The CDR3 DNA reads as TGCGCCAGCAGCCCCCGACCTTCGGGAGGGGGTATATTCTTC.